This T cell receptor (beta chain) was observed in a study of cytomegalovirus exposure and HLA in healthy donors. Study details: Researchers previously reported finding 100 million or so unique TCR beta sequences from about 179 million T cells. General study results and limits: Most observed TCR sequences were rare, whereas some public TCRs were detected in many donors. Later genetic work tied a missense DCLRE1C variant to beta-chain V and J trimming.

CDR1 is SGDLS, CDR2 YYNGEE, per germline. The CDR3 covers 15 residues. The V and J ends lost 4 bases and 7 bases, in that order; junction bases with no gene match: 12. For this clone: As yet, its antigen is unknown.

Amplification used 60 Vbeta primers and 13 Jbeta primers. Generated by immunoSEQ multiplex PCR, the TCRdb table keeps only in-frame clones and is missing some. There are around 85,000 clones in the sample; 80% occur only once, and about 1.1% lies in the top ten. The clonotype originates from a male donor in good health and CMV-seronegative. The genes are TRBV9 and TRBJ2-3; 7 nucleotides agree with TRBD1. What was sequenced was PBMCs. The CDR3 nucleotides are TGTGCCAGCAGCCCAGTTGGGACAGCCTCGTATACGCAGTATTTT. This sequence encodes CASSPVGTASYTQYF.